What follows are 9 T cell receptor beta chains derived from one specimen sequenced in a study of cytomegalovirus exposure and HLA in healthy donors. Assay used: immunoSEQ multiplex PCR; TCRdb lists only in-frame clones, some missing. The profile shows some 90,000 clones, approximately 96% of them singletons. The material sequenced was PBMCs. The source is a man aged 18 to 30 in good health and CMV-seronegative.

The J gene is TRBJ2-3, the V gene TRBV6-5; TRBD2 matches at 10 bases. The CDR3 has 15 residues. CDR1 is MNHEY and CDR2 is SVGAGI in the germline V gene. Trimming removed 3 bases from V and 2 bases from J; junction bases left unmatched: 2. The CDR3: CASSYGLADTDTQYF. CDR3 bases: TGTGCCAGCAGTTATGGACTAGCGGACACAGATACGCAGTATTTT.

The chain recombines TRBV5-1 with TRBJ2-7; TRBD1 agrees at 8 bases. V was pared by 0 bases and J by 3 bases, with 5 bases of the junction left unmatched. Germline values: CDR1 SGHRS, CDR2 YFSETQ. This CDR3 is 15 amino acids long. The CDR3 loop is CASSLGTGSNYEQYF. CDR3 DNA sequence: TGCGCCAGCAGCTTGGGGACAGGGAGCAACTACGAGCAGTACTTC.

This clone appeared once. The rearrangement joins TRBV5-1 to TRBJ2-3; D gene uncertain. Germline CDR1 is SGHRS and CDR2 is YFSETQ. The CDR3 runs 12 residues. The V gene lost 1 base and the J gene lost 2 bases, with 2 bases spanning the gap. This CDR3 is CASSLYTDTQYF. The CDR3 nucleotides read TGCGCCAGCAGCTTGTACACAGATACGCAGTATTTT. The whole variable domain, remainder taken from reference TRBV5-1 and TRBJ2-3, is KAGVTQTPRYLIKTRGQQVTLSCSPISGHRSVSWYQQTPGQGLQFLFEYFSETQRNKGNFPGRFSGRQFSNSRSEMNVSTLELGDSALYLCASSLYTDTQYFGPGTRLTVL.

The chain has TRBV2 and TRBJ2-7; 7 bases are shared with TRBD2. After removal of 1 base from V and 6 bases from J, the junction contained 9 bases not matched to a gene. This CDR3 is built from 15 residues. CDR1 and CDR2 from the germline V gene are SNHLY and FYNNEI. CDR3 DNA: TGTGCCAGCAGTGAAGAAGGCGGGAGAACAGGCGAGCAGTACTTC. Its protein is CASSEEGGRTGEQYF.

The CDR3 protein is CASSFQGIEQFF. The CDR3 DNA sequence: TGTGCCAGCAGCTTCCAGGGTATTGAGCAGTTCTTC. V gene TRBV27 combines with J gene TRBJ2-1; a possible D gene is TRBD1 (5 bases). The CDR3 runs 12 residues. Trimming removed 6 bases from V and 9 bases from J, with 12 bases in between. Germline-derived CDR1 and CDR2 are MNHEY and SMNVEV (reference sequence).

The rearrangement uses TRBV28 and TRBJ2-3; D gene uncertain. The length of the CDR3 is 11 residues. CDR1 and CDR2 from the germline V gene are MDHEN and SYDVKM. V lost 3 bases, J lost 5 bases, and 3 bases lay in between. The CDR3 spells CASSFRDTQYF. CDR3 coding DNA: TGTGCCAGCAGTTTTCGAGATACGCAGTATTTT.

The chain is built from TRBV4-1 and TRBJ2-1; a possible D gene is TRBD2 (5 bases). Trimming stripped 5 bases from V and 4 bases from J, with 15 bases between. Germline V CDR1 and CDR2: MGHRA, YSYEKL. The CDR3 is made up of 15 amino acids. The CDR3 DNA follows: TGCGCCAGCAGCGTTCCGGGATCGCGATACAATGAGCAGTTCTTC. This encodes CASSVPGSRYNEQFF.

The chain is built from TRBV5-1 and TRBJ2-1; tentatively, D is TRBD1 (6 bases). Trimming shortened V by 4 bases and J by 4 bases, and 12 bases separated the two germline ends. This CDR3 comprises 14 residues. The germline V gene encodes CDR1 SGHRS and CDR2 YFSETQ. The CDR3 sequence: CASSLDRIYNEQFF. The CDR3, as DNA: TGCGCCAGCAGCCTCGACAGGATTTACAATGAGCAGTTCTTC.

The chain is built from TRBV7-9 and TRBJ2-5, with TRBD1 matching 9 bases. Germline V gene sequence: CDR1 SEHNR, CDR2 FQNEAQ (reference sequence). There are 15 residues in the CDR3. V shed 4 bases, J shed 5 bases, and the junction held 8 bases outside the gene matches. This CDR3 is CASSSGYRGRETQYF. CDR3 in DNA: TGTGCCAGCAGCTCCGGCTACAGGGGGCGCGAGACCCAGTACTTC. The variable domain in full, with the rest retrieved from reference TRBV7-9 and TRBJ2-5, is DTGVSQNPRHKITKRGQNVTFRCDPISEHNRLYWYRQTLGQGPEFLTYFQNEAQLEKSRLLSDRFSAERPKGSFSTLEIQRTEQGDSAMYLCASSSGYRGRETQYFGPGTRLLVL.